The text below deals with one T cell receptor beta chain. TCRdb keeps only in-frame clones here, not all; method: immunoSEQ multiplex PCR. The sample has around 120,000 clones, about 88% seen once. This sample stems from a study of PD-1 blockade in mismatch repair-deficient tumors. Germline V gives CDR1 SGDLS, CDR2 YYNGEE. Trimming took 3 bases from V and 3 from J, leaving 10 bases between them. CDR3 length equals 14 residues. This receptor was obtained from an adult with mismatch repair-deficient cancer. This chain links TRBV9 with TRBJ1-5; no firm D call. The sample consisted of peripheral blood, taken 44 weeks after starting pembrolizumab. CDR3 sequence (DNA): TGTGCCAGCAGCGGAACCGCGGCCAATCAGCCCCAGCATTTT. Encoded protein: CASSGTAANQPQHF.